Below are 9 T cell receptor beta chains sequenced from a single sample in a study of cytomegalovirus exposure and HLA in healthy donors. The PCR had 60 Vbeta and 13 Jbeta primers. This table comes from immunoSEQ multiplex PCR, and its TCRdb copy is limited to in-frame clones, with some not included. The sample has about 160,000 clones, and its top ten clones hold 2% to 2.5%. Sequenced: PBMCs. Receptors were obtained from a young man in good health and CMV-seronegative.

The CDR3 DNA is TGTGCCAGCAGTTACAGGACAGGGGGCTACGAGCAGTACTTC. Its translation is CASSYRTGGYEQYF. The chain is built from TRBV6-5 and TRBJ2-7; 10 nucleotides match TRBD1. Germline V gene lookup returns CDR1 MNHEY and CDR2 SVGAGI. V was pared by 2 bases and J by 3 bases, with 1 base of the junction left unmatched. The CDR3 loop spans 14 amino acids.

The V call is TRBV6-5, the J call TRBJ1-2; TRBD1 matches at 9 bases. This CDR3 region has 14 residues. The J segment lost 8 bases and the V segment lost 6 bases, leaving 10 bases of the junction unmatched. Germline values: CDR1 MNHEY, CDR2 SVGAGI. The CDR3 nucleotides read TGTGCCAGCAGAAGTAATACAGGGGGCGACGGCTACACCTTC. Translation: CASRSNTGGDGYTF.

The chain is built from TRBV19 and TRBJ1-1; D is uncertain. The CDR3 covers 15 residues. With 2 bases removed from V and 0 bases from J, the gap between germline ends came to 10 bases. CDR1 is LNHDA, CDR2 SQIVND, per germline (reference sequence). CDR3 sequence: CASSISETMNTEAFF. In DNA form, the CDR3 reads TGTGCCAGTAGTATAAGTGAGACTATGAACACTGAAGCTTTCTTT.

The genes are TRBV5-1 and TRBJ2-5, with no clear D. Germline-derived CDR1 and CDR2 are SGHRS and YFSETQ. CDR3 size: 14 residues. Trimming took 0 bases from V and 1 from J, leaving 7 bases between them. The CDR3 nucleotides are TGCGCCAGCAGCTTGGTGGGCCGCCAAGAGACCCAGTACTTC. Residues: CASSLVGRQETQYF.

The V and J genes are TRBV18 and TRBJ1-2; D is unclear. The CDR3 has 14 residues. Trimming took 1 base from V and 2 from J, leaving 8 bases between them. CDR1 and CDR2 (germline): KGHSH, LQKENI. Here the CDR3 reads CASSPLERNYGYTF. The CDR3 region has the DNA TGTGCCAGCTCACCACTGGAGAGAAACTATGGCTACACCTTC.

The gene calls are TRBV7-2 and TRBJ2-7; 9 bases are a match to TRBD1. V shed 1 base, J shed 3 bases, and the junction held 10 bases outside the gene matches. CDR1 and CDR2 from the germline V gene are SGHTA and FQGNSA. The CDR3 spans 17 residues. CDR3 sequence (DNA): TGTGCCAGCAGCTTAGGGGGGGGGACAGGGACTCACTACGAGCAGTACTTC. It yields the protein CASSLGGGTGTHYEQYF.

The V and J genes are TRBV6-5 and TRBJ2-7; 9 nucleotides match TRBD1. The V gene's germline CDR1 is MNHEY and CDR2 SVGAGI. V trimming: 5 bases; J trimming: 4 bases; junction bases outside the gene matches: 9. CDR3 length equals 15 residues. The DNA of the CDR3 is TGTGCCAGCAGTCTTCGACAGGGGGTAGTATACGAGCAGTACTTC. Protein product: CASSLRQGVVYEQYF.

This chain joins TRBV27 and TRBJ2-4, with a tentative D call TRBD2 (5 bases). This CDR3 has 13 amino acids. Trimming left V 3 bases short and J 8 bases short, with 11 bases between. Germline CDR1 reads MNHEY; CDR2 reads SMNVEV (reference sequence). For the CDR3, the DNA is TGTGCCAGCAGTTTTTGGGGAGAGGACATTCAGTACTTC. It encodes CASSFWGEDIQYF.

CDR3 region: CASSRTRDMNTEAFF. The CDR3, as DNA: TGTGCCAGCAGCCGGACTCGAGATATGAACACTGAAGCTTTCTTT. The V gene is TRBV7-2, the J gene TRBJ1-1; D not resolved. Germline lookup yields CDR1 SGHTA and CDR2 FQGNSA. This CDR3 region has 15 residues. The V end lost 5 bases, the J end lost 0 bases, and 13 bases lay between the germline ends.